A selection of T cell receptor beta chains follows, all from one sample in a study of shared clonotypes between healthy human individuals. TCRdb's copy holds only in-frame clones and misses some; the assay was immunoSEQ multiplex PCR. The sample contains some 500,000 clones, 90% to 96% of which appear only once. Specimen: naive CD4+ T cells sorted from blood. The receptors derive from a woman in her thirties in good health. The CDR3 runs from the conserved cysteine through the conserved F or W. The D gene is left open where the match is weak.

v_call	d_call	j_call	cdr3_nt	cdr3_aa
TRBV6-4	-	TRBJ2-3	TGTGCCAGCAGGCGTTTGGGAGCTAGCACAGATACGCAGTATTTT	CASRRLGASTDTQYF
TRBV28	-	TRBJ2-4	TGTGCCAGCGCCCCGCGGGGCACCATTCAGTACTTC	CASAPRGTIQYF
TRBV4-1	TRBD2	TRBJ2-7	TGCGCCAGCAGCCAAGCGGGGCCAATACGGCTAGCGGTAACCTACGAGCAGTACTTC	CASSQAGPIRLAVTYEQYF
TRBV5-4	-	TRBJ1-1	TGTGCCAGCAGCTTGGGACGGAGCGCTGAAGCTTTCTTT	CASSLGRSAEAFF
TRBV6-5	TRBD1	TRBJ2-7	TGTGCCAGCAGCTATACAGGGGGCTACGAGCAGTACTTC	CASSYTGGYEQYF
TRBV5-6	-	TRBJ2-1	TGTGCCAGCAGCCCGGCGCTTGTCGGCTACAATGAGCAGTTCTTC	CASSPALVGYNEQFF
TRBV5-4	TRBD2	TRBJ2-3	TGTGCCAGCAGCTTGGGACTAGCAAGAGATACGCAGTATTTT	CASSLGLARDTQYF
TRBV28	-	TRBJ1-5	TGTGCCAGCAGTTTCTTGCCGGCCAGGGGAGATCAGCCCCAGCATTTT	CASSFLPARGDQPQHF
TRBV7-8	TRBD1	TRBJ2-2	TGTGCCAGCAGCTTGGGGGCAGGGGGCTCCGCCGGGGAGCTGTTTTTT	CASSLGAGGSAGELFF
TRBV5-4	-	TRBJ2-1	TGTGCCAGCAGCTTGGGTCTTAGAGGCGGAGGGCCGGGTGAGCAGTTCTTC	CASSLGLRGGGPGEQFF
TRBV28	-	TRBJ2-7	TGTGCCAGCAGTGTCCAAGTAGGGGTGGTTGCCTACGAGCAGTACTTC	CASSVQVGVVAYEQYF
TRBV6-5	TRBD1	TRBJ2-7	TGTGCCAGCAGTCTGCAGACAGGGGTCGAGCAGTACTTC	CASSLQTGVEQYF
TRBV11-2	-	TRBJ2-7	TGTGCCAGCACCGATAACTCCTACGAGCAGTACTTC	CASTDNSYEQYF
TRBV5-1	-	TRBJ2-7	TGCGCCAGCAGCTTGAGTCTGGGGGCTTACGAGCAGTACTTC	CASSLSLGAYEQYF
TRBV18	-	TRBJ2-1	TGTGCCAGCTCCGGTTCAACTAGAAATGAGCAGTTCTTC	CASSGSTRNEQFF
TRBV28	-	TRBJ2-7	TGTGCCAGCAGTCCCCAACAGGGACTTCGGCACGAGCAGTACTTC	CASSPQQGLRHEQYF
TRBV5-8	-	TRBJ1-2	TGTGCCAGCAGCTGGGCCCGGGCCAGGGGTGTTTTCGATGGCTACACCTTC	CASSWARARGVFDGYTF
TRBV5-4	TRBD1	TRBJ2-7	TGTGCCAGCAGCTTGGGGGGACAGCGGCACGAGCAGTACTTC	CASSLGGQRHEQYF